Described below is a single T cell receptor (beta chain) sequence and its context. This clonotype was detected a few times. Its recognized antigen is unknown. No much larger clone is present one base from it, and per-base qualities are unavailable. Systemically healthy Caucasian individuals from Russia, approximately 39 in total and aged roughly 6 to 100 years, were included as donors. Ten milliliters of peripheral blood were drawn from each donor into EDTA-treated Vacutainer tubes. Ficoll-Paque density-gradient centrifugation was used to isolate PBMCs, with at least 6.5 million per sample. Total RNA was extracted from PBMCs with Trizol reagent, with at least 6 micrograms obtained per sample. Naive CD45RAhigh/CD27high T cell percentages were measured by flow cytometry on a PBMC aliquot from every donor. This record belongs to a study of blood T cells in healthy people across ages (dated by TCRdb to between 2014 and 2016). For the study in its entirety: In model experiments, template switching captured about one uniquely barcoded TCR beta cDNA molecule for every two T cells. The study measured age-related changes in TCR beta repertoire diversity using deep sequencing normalized with unique cDNA molecular identifiers. Donors were grouped into four age groups: young (average 16 years), middle-aged (about 38), aged (around 56) and long-lived (approximately 82). Donors of different ages were randomly distributed across sequencing lanes to avoid experimental bias. Two additional independent replicas of 1 million unique cDNA reads from the same blood draw were analyzed for two donors (one aged 18 to 30 and one aged 80 or older). The investigation overall reported the following: Because profiling used bulk unsorted PBMCs, naive and antigen-experienced compartments could not be compared conclusively. As age increased, observed TCR beta diversity per million T cells dropped in a roughly linear way, and a significant reduction was already evident by age about 40. The CMV infection status of donors was not known, potentially confounding age-related changes in expanded clonotypes. Compared with the aged group, more naive CD4+ T cells, fewer expanded clones and increased TCR diversity were shown by the long-lived group, suggesting age selection. Observed TCR beta diversity correlated strongly with the percentage of naive T cells measured by flow cytometry. Estimates of total diversity from one million sequenced T cells were regarded as lower bounds and underestimates.

The library was made by 5' RACE. The second PCR ran for about 6 to 11 cycles and used a J-beta primer mix along with a sample-barcoded 5' primer. A template-switch 5' adaptor carrying 12 random nucleotides introduced a unique molecular identifier onto each TCR beta cDNA molecule. At least 2.5 million CDR3-containing paired-end reads were obtained from each sample. All of the RNA was converted into first-strand cDNA using the Mint cDNA synthesis kit, with a TRBC-specific oligonucleotide serving as the primer. All cDNA was treated with uracil-DNA glycosylase and then went through a first 18-cycle PCR with the universal primers M1SS and BC2_uni_R. The original methods were these. Normalization of each sample was performed by random selection of 1 million high-quality reads, each carrying a distinct molecular identifier. Instead of being binned into consensus sequences, reads with shared molecular identifiers were discarded. MiTCR, run with a Q25 quality threshold and the strictest error-elimination algorithm, handled CDR3 identification, clonotype clustering and error correction. A nonparametric unseen species model using Euler transformation provided a lower-bound estimate of total TCR beta diversity. The public reads were reprocessed in TCRdb via fastp at Q25 and MiXCR, keeping in-frame beta chains. Duplicate CDR3 protein sequences are folded into a single record with the most common DNA and genes. It is TCRdb's table, rather than the study itself, that gives the V and J calls and clone size. The sample yields 1.5 million to 2 million distinct CDR3 sequences; around 42% were counted once. Of the sample, about 21% falls within the top ten clones.

The receptor comes from a human donor in good health. Material: blood.

The CDR3 here reads CASSGRQGNYGYTF. In nucleotide form, the sequence is TGTGCCAGCAGTGGCCGACAGGGTAACTATGGCTACACCTTC. The chain employs TRBV6-1 and TRBJ1-2, with TRBD1 identical over 7 junction bases. From a lookup of the germline V gene, CDR1 and CDR2 are MNHNS and SASEGT. V trim: 4 bases; J trim: 1 base; unmatched bases: 3. The CDR3 runs 14 residues from the cysteine to the phenylalanine. The read is trimmed to its CDR3 DNA, 42 bases read in frame from base 1.